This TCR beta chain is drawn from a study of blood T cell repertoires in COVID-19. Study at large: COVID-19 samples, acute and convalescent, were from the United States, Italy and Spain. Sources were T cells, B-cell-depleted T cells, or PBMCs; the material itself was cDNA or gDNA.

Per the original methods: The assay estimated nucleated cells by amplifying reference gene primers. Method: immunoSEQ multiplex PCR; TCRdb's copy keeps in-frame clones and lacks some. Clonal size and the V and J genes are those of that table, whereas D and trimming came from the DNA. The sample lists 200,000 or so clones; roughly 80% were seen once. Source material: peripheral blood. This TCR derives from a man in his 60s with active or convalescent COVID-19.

In DNA form, the CDR3 reads TGTGCCAGCAGCGAACCGGGACAGAGATATGGCTACACCTTC. This encodes CASSEPGQRYGYTF. The chain joins TRBV7-9 to TRBJ1-2, with 7 bases lining up with TRBD1. The CDR3 loop spans 14 amino acids. From germline, CDR1 is SEHNR and CDR2 FQNEAQ (reference sequence). J lost 5 bases, V lost 5 bases, and 8 bases had no gene match.